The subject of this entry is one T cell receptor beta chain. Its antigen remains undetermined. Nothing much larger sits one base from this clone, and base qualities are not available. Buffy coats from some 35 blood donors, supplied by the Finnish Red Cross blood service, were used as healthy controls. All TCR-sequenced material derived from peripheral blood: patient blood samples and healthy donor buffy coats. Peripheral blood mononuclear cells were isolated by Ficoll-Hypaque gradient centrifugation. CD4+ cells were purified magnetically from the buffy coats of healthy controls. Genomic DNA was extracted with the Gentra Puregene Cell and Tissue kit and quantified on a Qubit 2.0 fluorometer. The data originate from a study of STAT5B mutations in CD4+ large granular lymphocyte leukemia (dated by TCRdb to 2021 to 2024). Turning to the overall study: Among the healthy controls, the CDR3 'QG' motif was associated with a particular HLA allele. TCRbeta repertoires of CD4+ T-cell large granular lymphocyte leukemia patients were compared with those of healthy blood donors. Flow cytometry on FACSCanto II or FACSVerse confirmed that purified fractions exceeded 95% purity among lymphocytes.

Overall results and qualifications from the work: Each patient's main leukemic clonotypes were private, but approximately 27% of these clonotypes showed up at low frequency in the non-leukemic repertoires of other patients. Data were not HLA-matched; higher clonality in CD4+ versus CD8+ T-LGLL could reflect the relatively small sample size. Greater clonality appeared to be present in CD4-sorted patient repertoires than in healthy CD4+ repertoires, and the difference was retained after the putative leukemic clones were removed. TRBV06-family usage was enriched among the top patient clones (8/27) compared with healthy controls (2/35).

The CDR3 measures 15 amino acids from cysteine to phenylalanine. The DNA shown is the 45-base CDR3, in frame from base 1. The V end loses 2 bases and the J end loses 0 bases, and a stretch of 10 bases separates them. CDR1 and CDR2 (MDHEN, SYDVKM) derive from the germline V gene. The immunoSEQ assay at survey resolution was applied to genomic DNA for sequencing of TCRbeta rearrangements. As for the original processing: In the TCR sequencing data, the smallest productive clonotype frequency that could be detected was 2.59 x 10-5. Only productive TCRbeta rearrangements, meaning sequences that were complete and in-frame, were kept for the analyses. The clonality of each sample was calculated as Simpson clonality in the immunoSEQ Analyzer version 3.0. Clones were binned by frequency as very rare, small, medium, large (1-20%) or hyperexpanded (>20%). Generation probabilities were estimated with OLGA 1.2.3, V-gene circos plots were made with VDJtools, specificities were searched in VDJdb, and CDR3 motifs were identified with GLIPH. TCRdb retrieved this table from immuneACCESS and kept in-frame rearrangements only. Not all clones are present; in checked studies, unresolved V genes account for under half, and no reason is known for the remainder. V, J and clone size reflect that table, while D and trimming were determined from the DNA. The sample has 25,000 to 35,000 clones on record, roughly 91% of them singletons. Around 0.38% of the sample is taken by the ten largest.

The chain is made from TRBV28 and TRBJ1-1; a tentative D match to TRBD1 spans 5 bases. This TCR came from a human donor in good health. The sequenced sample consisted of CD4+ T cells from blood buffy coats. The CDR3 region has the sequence CASSLSGAMNTEAFF. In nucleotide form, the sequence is TGTGCCAGCAGTTTAAGCGGGGCCATGAACACTGAAGCTTTCTTT.